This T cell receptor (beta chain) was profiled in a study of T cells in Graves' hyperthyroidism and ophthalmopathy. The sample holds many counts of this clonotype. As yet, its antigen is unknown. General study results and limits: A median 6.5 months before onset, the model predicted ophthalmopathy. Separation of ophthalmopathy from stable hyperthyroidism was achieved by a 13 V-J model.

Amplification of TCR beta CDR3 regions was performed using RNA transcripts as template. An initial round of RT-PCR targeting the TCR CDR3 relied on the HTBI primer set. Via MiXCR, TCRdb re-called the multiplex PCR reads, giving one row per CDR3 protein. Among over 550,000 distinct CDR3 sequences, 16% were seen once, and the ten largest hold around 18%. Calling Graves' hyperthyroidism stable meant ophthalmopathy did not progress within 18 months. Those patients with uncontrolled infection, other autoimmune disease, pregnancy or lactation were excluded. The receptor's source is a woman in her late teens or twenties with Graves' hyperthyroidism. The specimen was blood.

As DNA, the CDR3 is TGCAGTGCCCCCCCGGGGGGGCTCAACTCCTACGAGCAGTACTTC. It translates to CSAPPGGLNSYEQYF. V is TRBV20-1 and J is TRBJ2-7, with TRBD2 matching 8 bases. Per the germline V gene, CDR1 is DFQATT and CDR2 is SNEGSKA (reference sequence). The CDR3 is 15 residues long. Losses at the gene ends were 6 bases for V and 0 bases for J; bases not matched to a gene: 10.